This TCR beta chain is drawn from a study of long-term antiretroviral therapy in people with HIV. A v3.0 immunoSEQ assay was performed at survey level. The method was immunoSEQ multiplex PCR; TCRdb's version includes in-frame clones alone and lacks a portion of them. The table records 30,000 to 40,000 clones, roughly 80% of them present only once. The V segment lost 1 base and the J segment 4 bases; nucleotides outside the gene matches: 5. The CDR3 sequence is 15 residues long. Looked up from germline, CDR1 is SEHNR and CDR2 is FQNEAQ (reference sequence). The sample was unsorted PBMCs, taken 1.5 years after starting antiretroviral therapy. This TCR derives from a man younger than 30 with HIV. V is TRBV7-9 and J is TRBJ2-3; 7 positions match TRBD1. CDR3 nucleotides: TGTGCCAGCAGCTTAGACGGGACAGTAGCAGATACGCAGTATTTT. Amino acids: CASSLDGTVADTQYF.